This T cell receptor (beta chain) was sequenced for a study of blood T cell repertoires in COVID-19. Assay: immunoSEQ multiplex PCR; the TCRdb copy retains only in-frame clones and omits some. The sample holds under 300,000 clones, about four fifths seen once. The V gene's germline CDR1 is SNHLY and CDR2 FYNNEI. Between the trimmed V and J ends, which lost 6 bases and 1 base, there was a span of 6 bases. The CDR3 consists of 12 residues. The rearrangement joins TRBV2 to TRBJ1-1; D call uncertain. This clonotype was sampled from a man aged 25 to 45 who had recovered from COVID-19. Input material: peripheral blood. As DNA, the CDR3 is TGTGCCAGCAGCCTTCGGAACACTGAAGCTTTCTTT. Protein product: CASSLRNTEAFF.